This record concerns one T cell receptor (beta chain) sequence. Its antigen is still unknown. A second PCR of about 7 to 11 cycles used a sample-barcoded 5' primer and a J-beta primer mix. A tag from a template-switch adaptor with 12 random nucleotides marked each cDNA molecule. TCRdb reanalysed the 5' RACE reads using MiXCR and keeps one entry per CDR3 protein. The sample has roughly 1,100,000 distinct CDR3 sequences; 25% are singletons. Donor samples were obtained from healthy Caucasian individuals from Russia, aged roughly 6 to 90. The entry originates in a study of blood T cells in healthy people across ages. Whole-study findings and limits: The CMV status of each donor remained undetermined, and this could have confounded shifts in expanded clonotypes.

V was pared by 3 bases and J by 2 bases, with 11 bases between. The germline V gene encodes CDR1 SGHRS and CDR2 YFSETQ. This CDR3 has 14 amino acids. Separately, the same data were catalogued under a study of T cells of mothers and their children. That work states: Regardless of relatedness, pairs show thymic selection shaping TCR recombination output in a similar manner.

The chain couples TRBV5-1 to TRBJ2-5, with TRBD2 as a possible D gene (7 bases). Sequencing input: blood. This TCR derives from a girl aged 2 to 10 in good health. The CDR3 DNA follows: TGCGCCAGCAGCTCGGGGGGCTGGCAAGAGACCCAGTACTTC. Its protein product is CASSSGGWQETQYF.